The 15 T cell receptor beta chains given below trace back to one sample, sequenced in a study of T cell responses to AZD1222 COVID-19 vaccine (dated by TCRdb to the early 2020s). Libraries were built with the immunoSEQ multiplex PCR assay. What TCRdb holds here is the immuneACCESS table cut down to in-frame rearrangements. Part of the clones is not present; checked against another copy, under half of the missing clones reflect an unresolved V gene, and the others are unexplained. For this sample there are 180,000 or so clones; roughly 92% appear just once. Of the sample, 0.6% to 0.7% is held by the ten largest clones. Taken with the paper, the label for time point translates to: baseline before first vaccination. The sample consisted of peripheral blood, taken on day 0 of AZD1222 vaccination. These receptors all stem from an adult in good health.

V usage is TRBV18 and J usage is TRBJ1-2, with D unresolved. Trimming stripped 3 bases from V and 1 base from J, with 12 bases between. The CDR3 has 15 amino acids. The germline V gene encodes CDR1 KGHSH and CDR2 LQKENI. CDR3 sequence: CASSPRHLNNYGYTF. The CDR3 DNA follows: TGTGCCAGCTCACCGAGGCACCTCAATAACTATGGCTACACCTTC.

The chain carries TRBV5-4 and TRBJ1-2; D perhaps matches TRBD1 (5 bases). Trimming took off 3 bases at V and 6 bases at J, with 12 bases between the two ends. CDR1 is SGHNT and CDR2 is YYREEE in the germline V gene (reference sequence). The CDR3 runs to 13 residues. The CDR3 DNA follows: TGTGCCAGCAGCTCGGGACGAGCGGATGGCTACACCTTC. Protein: CASSSGRADGYTF.

The V gene is TRBV3-1 (or the pseudogene TRBV3-2), the J gene TRBJ2-1, with D unresolved. V shed 1 base and J shed 9 bases, with 1 base lying between them. This CDR3 has 10 residues. CDR1 and CDR2 (germline): LGHDT, YNNKEL (reference sequence). In nucleotides, the CDR3 is TGTGCCAGCAGCCAAGGTGAGCAGTTCTTC. Protein sequence: CASSQGEQFF.

The gene calls are TRBV20-1 and TRBJ2-3; no clear D gene. The CDR3 contains 11 residues. Germline CDR1 DFQATT, CDR2 SNEGSKA (reference sequence). V dropped 7 bases and J dropped 4 bases, with 9 bases sitting between them. CDR3 coding DNA: TGCAGTGGGGCAGGCCCAGATACGCAGTATTTT. Translated: CSGAGPDTQYF.

The chain couples TRBV7-9 to TRBJ2-1; D possibly uses TRBD1 or TRBD2 (6 bases each). This CDR3 is 15 amino acids long. From germline, CDR1 is SEHNR and CDR2 FQNEAQ (reference sequence). Trimming stripped 3 bases from V and 3 bases from J, with 12 bases between. CDR3: CASSLGGVDYNEQFF. The CDR3 bases are TGTGCCAGCAGCTTGGGGGGCGTGGACTACAATGAGCAGTTCTTC.

This chain connects TRBV13 to TRBJ2-1; a weak D match, TRBD2 (5 bases). Trimming left V 8 bases short and J 7 bases short, with 9 bases between. CDR1 is PRHDT, CDR2 FYEKMQ, per germline (reference sequence). The CDR3 loop spans 11 amino acids. The CDR3 sequence is CASWSGNEQFF. DNA of the CDR3: TGTGCCAGCTGGTCGGGGAATGAGCAGTTCTTC.

The CDR3 here is CASSYPADGSSYYEQFF. DNA of the CDR3: TGTGCCAGCAGTTACCCGGCCGACGGGAGTTCTTACTATGAGCAGTTCTTC. The chain employs TRBV6-2 or TRBV6-3 and TRBJ2-1; possibly TRBD2 for D (6 bases). Germline-derived CDR1 and CDR2 are MNHEY and SVGEGT. Trimming took 2 bases from V and 8 from J, leaving 22 bases between them. CDR3 length: 17 residues.

The chain combines TRBV28 with TRBJ1-2; a possible D gene is TRBD1 (6 bases). V gave up 3 bases and J gave up 2 bases, with 22 bases separating them. Germline-derived CDR1 and CDR2 are MDHEN and SYDVKM. The CDR3 is made up of 18 amino acids. The CDR3 coding sequence is TGTGCCAGCAGTTTCTTGGACAGCCCGTTCCTGTTCAACTATGGCTACACCTTC. It specifies CASSFLDSPFLFNYGYTF.

J is TRBJ2-7 and V is TRBV9; D is unresolved. Germline V gene data show CDR1 as SGDLS and CDR2 as YYNGEE. This CDR3 comprises 14 residues. V was cut by 0 bases and J by 1 base, with 8 bases left in between. The CDR3 DNA follows: TGTGCCAGCAGCGTAGATCAGGATTCCTACGAGCAGTACTTC. Amino acid sequence: CASSVDQDSYEQYF.

The rearrangement joins TRBV6-5 to TRBJ2-7; either TRBD1 or TRBD2 may supply D (5 bases each). Per germline, CDR1 MNHEY and CDR2 SVGAGI. This CDR3 comprises 14 residues. V was trimmed by 8 bases and J by 0 bases, leaving 14 bases between them. The CDR3 DNA sequence: TGTGCCAGCGCATGGGGACCAAGCTCCTACGAGCAGTACTTC. It translates to CASAWGPSSYEQYF.

Only a few counts were recorded for this clone. The V and J genes are TRBV7-2 and TRBJ2-3, with D unclear. Germline V gene data show CDR1 as SGHTA and CDR2 as FQGNSA. The CDR3 is 12 amino acids. The V and J ends lost 1 base and 5 bases respectively, with 4 bases between them. CDR3 region: CASSLGVDTQYF. DNA for the CDR3: TGTGCCAGCAGCTTAGGGGTAGATACGCAGTATTTT.

The chain carries TRBV7-9 and TRBJ2-4, with D possibly being TRBD2 (6 bases). Deletions cut 3 bases from V and 7 bases from J, with 13 bases between. The CDR3 has 14 residues. The germline gives CDR1 SEHNR, CDR2 FQNEAQ (reference sequence). In DNA, the CDR3 is TGTGCCAGCAGCTTCGAGGGTCGGGGGAACATTCAGTACTTC. Amino acids: CASSFEGRGNIQYF.

The gene calls are TRBV18 and TRBJ2-7; possibly TRBD1 or TRBD2 for D (6 bases each). The germline V and J ends were trimmed by 4 bases and 2 bases, with 12 bases remaining between them. This CDR3 region has 14 residues. Germline CDR1 and CDR2: KGHSH and LQKENI. The CDR3, as DNA: TGTGCCAGCTCACGGGGGGCAGGGACCTACGAGCAGTACTTC. Protein sequence: CASSRGAGTYEQYF. The entire variable domain, with the rest obtained from reference TRBV18 and TRBJ2-7, is as follows: NAGVMQNPRHLVRRRGQEARLRCSPMKGHSHVYWYRQLPEEGLKFMVYLQKENIIDESGMPKERFSAEFPKEGPSILRIQQVVRGDSAAYFCASSRGAGTYEQYFGPGTRLTVT.

The gene calls are TRBV10-3 and TRBJ1-2; 9 bases match TRBD1. The CDR3 sequence is 15 residues long. Trimming removed 7 bases from V and 4 bases from J; junction bases left unmatched: 10. CDR1 and CDR2 (germline): ENHRY, SYGVKD. In DNA, the CDR3 is TGTGCCATCACCCTAGACAGGGGGTACCCCTATGGCTACACCTTC. It is translated as CAITLDRGYPYGYTF.

The chain recombines TRBV12-5 with TRBJ1-5; D unresolved. V lost 6 bases, J lost 1 base, and 10 bases lay in between. This CDR3 has 14 amino acids. Germline V gene lookup returns CDR1 LGHNT and CDR2 FRNRAP. The CDR3 reads CASGLLGSNQPQHF. CDR3 in DNA: TGTGCTAGTGGACTTCTGGGGAGCAATCAGCCCCAGCATTTT.